This T cell receptor (beta chain) stems from a study of cytotoxic CD8 clonotypes in ibrutinib-treated CLL. About the study: Within the patient group, some 11 were relapsed/refractory and around 15 treatment-naive, and some 17 were IGHV unmutated.

This clone was seen only a few times. Its target is not known. Libraries were prepared by immunoSEQ multiplex PCR; TCRdb keeps only in-frame clonotypes and omits some of them. Of 49,000 or so clones in the sample, about half were seen once. CDR1 is KGHSH, CDR2 LQKENI, per germline. The CDR3 spans 17 residues. Trimming removed 2 bases at V and 2 bases at J, with 16 bases between. Study-level points and caveats: While tracking circulating CD8+ T-cell counts, baseline clonality exceeded that of age-matched healthy donors.

The sequenced sample was PBMCs, obtained after 12 months of ibrutinib treatment. This chain joins TRBV18 and TRBJ1-5; D is uncertain. The receptor was isolated from a human donor with chronic lymphocytic leukemia. The CDR3 region has the DNA TGTGCCAGCTCACCAGCACAAAGACCATCGGGCAATCAGCCCCAGCATTTT. It encodes CASSPAQRPSGNQPQHF.